This T cell receptor beta chain originates from a study of vaccination and CD4 T cells after COVID-19. The wider study: Overlapping SARS-CoV-2, HCoV-NL63, HCoV-OC43 and HCoV-229E spike peptides stimulated the cells.

Comment on this clonotype: Its antigen is not identified.

Germline V gene sequence: CDR1 MNHEY, CDR2 SMNVEV (reference sequence). CDR3 length equals 15 residues. The ends were cut back, 1 base at V and 0 bases at J, with 9 bases in the middle. Cultured CD4+ T-cell DNA underwent Oncomine TCR Beta short-read sequencing. TCRdb reanalysed the PCR reads using MiXCR and keeps one entry per CDR3 protein. This table holds under 15,000 distinct CDR3 sequences, approximately 71% found once. Treatment defined: roughly 10-day PBMC culture with coronavirus spike peptide pools or control peptides (ViraFEST assay). In the ViraFEST assay, peptide-pool expansion preceded TCR sequencing of expanded clonotypes.

The receptor's source is a human donor who had recovered from COVID-19. Sequenced input: CD4+ T cells from blood, cultured in vitro. The chain couples TRBV27 to TRBJ1-2, with TRBD1 as a possible D gene (5 bases). The DNA for the CDR3 is TGTGCCAGCAGTTTATGGGCAGGGACTAACTATGGCTACACCTTC. This sequence encodes CASSLWAGTNYGYTF.